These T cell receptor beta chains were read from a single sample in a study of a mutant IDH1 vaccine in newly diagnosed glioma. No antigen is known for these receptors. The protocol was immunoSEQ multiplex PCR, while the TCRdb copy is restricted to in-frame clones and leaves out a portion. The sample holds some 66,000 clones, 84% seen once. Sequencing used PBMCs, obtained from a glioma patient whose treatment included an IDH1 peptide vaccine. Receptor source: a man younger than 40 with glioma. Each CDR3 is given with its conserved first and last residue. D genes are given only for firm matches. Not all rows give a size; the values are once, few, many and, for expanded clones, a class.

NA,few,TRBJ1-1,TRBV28,CASIDGANTEAFF,TGTGCCAGCATCGACGGGGCCAACACTGAAGCTTTCTTT
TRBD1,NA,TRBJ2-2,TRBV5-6,CASSWGQGVTGELFF,TGTGCCAGCAGCTGGGGACAGGGCGTAACCGGGGAGCTGTTTTTT
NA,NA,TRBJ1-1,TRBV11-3,CASSLGGRVSTEAFF,TGTGCCAGCAGCTTAGGAGGCAGGGTAAGCACTGAAGCTTTCTTT
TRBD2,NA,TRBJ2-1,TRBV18,CASSPEWEGSEWHEQFF,TGTGCCAGCTCACCCGAATGGGAGGGTAGCGAGTGGCATGAGCAGTTCTTC
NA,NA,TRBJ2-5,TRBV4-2,CASSQDERGLVQETQYF,TGTGCCAGCAGCCAAGATGAGAGAGGACTCGTCCAAGAGACCCAGTACTTC
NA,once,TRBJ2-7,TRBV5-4,CASSTQGYEQYF,TGTGCCAGCAGCACACAGGGATACGAGCAGTACTTC
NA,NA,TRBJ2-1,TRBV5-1,CASSLTGTLYNEQFF,TGCGCCAGCAGCTTGACCGGGACCCTATACAATGAGCAGTTCTTC
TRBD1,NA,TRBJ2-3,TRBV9,CASQPGTGSTDTQYF,TGTGCCAGCCAACCCGGGACAGGGAGCACAGATACGCAGTATTTT
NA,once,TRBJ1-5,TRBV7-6,CASSLGSEGNQPQHF,TGTGCCAGCAGCTTGGGGTCGGAGGGCAATCAGCCCCAGCATTTT
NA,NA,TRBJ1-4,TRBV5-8,CASSLTNEKLFF,TGTGCCAGCAGCTTGACTAATGAAAAACTGTTTTTT
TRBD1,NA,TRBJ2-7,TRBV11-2,CASSSGYRGQIYEQYF,TGTGCCAGCAGCTCGGGGTATAGGGGACAGATTTACGAGCAGTACTTC
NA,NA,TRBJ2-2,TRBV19,CASSTGRDTGELFF,TGTGCCAGTAGCACCGGGCGCGACACCGGGGAGCTGTTTTTT
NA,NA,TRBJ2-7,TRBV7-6,CASSQDLIYEQYF,TGTGCCAGCAGCCAGGACCTCATCTACGAGCAGTACTTC
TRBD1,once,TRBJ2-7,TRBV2,CASSGTGPYEQYF,TGTGCCAGCAGTGGGACAGGGCCCTACGAGCAGTACTTC
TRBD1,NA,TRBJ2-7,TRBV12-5,CASGSTGTGGFYEQYF,TGTGCTAGTGGTTCCACCGGGACAGGGGGGTTTTACGAGCAGTACTTC
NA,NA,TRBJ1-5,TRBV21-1,CASSRERGSGEEALKVRPQHF,TGTGCCAGCAGCAGAGAAAGGGGATCAGGGGAGGAGGCCCTAAAAGTTAGGCCCCAGCATTTT
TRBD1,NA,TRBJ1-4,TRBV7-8,CASSSRDRVEKLFF,TGTGCCAGCAGCTCCCGGGACAGGGTTGAAAAACTGTTTTTT
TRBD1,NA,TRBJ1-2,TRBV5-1,CASSLDRGGNGYTF,TGCGCCAGCAGCTTGGACAGGGGTGGGAATGGCTACACCTTC
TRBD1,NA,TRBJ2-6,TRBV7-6,CASSSLPGQHSGANVLTF,TGTGCCAGCAGCTCCCTCCCGGGACAGCACTCTGGGGCCAACGTCCTGACTTTC
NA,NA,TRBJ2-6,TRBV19,CASNQMNSGANVLTF,TGTGCCAGTAACCAAATGAACTCTGGGGCCAACGTCCTGACTTTC
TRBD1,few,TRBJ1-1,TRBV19,CASSPLDRGEAFF,TGTGCCAGTAGTCCACTAGACAGGGGGGAAGCTTTCTTT
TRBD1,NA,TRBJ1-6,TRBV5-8,CASSLIGGFNSPLHF,TGTGCCAGCAGCTTGATAGGGGGCTTTAATTCACCCCTCCACTTT
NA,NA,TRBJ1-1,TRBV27,CASSFVQGFLNTEAFF,TGTGCCAGCAGTTTTGTACAGGGTTTTCTAAACACTGAAGCTTTCTTT
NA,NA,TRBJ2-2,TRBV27,CASMYRVNTGELFF,TGTGCCAGCATGTACAGGGTTAATACCGGGGAGCTGTTTTTT
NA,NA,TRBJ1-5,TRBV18,CASSYRQDPSNQPQHF,TGTGCCAGCTCATATAGACAGGACCCTAGCAATCAGCCCCAGCATTTT